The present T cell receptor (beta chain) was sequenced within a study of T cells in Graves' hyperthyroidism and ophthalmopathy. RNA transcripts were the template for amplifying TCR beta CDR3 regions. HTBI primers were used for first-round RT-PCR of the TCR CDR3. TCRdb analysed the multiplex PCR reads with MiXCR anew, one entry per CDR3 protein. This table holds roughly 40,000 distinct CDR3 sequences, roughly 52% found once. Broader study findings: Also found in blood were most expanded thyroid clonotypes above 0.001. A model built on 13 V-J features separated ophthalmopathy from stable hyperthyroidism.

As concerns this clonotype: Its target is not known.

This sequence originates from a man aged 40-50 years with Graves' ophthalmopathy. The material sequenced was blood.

The CDR3, as DNA: TGTGCCAGCAGCTCCGCTGGGTTTTCCTACGAGCAGTACTTC. The encoded protein is CASSSAGFSYEQYF. The rearrangement joins TRBV7-2 to TRBJ2-7; D remains ambiguous. V was cut by 4 bases and J by 1 base, with 11 bases left in between. The CDR3 sequence is 14 residues long. Germline CDR1 SGHTA, CDR2 FQGNSA. The variable domain in full, completed from reference TRBV7-2 and TRBJ2-7, reads GAGVSQSPSNKVTEKGKDVELRCDPISGHTALYWYRQSLGQGLEFLIYFQGNSAPDKSGLPSDRFSAERTGGSVSTLTIQRTQQEDSAVYLCASSSAGFSYEQYFGPGTRLTVT.